This T cell receptor beta chain was identified during a study of glioma-infiltrating T cells. The study's findings and limits: Gliomas, especially low-grade, showed above-expected tissue-blood divergence; non-neoplastic patients showed below. Tissue and blood shared very few CDR3 sequences.

Trimming removed 2 bases from V and 6 bases from J, with 8 bases in between. This CDR3 contains 12 residues. TCR alpha and beta CDR3 regions were amplified from RNA using iRepertoire nested multiplex PCR. For one-step reverse transcription and amplification, 100-400 ng of tissue mRNA or PBMC total RNA was used. A single record per CDR3 protein comes from TCRdb applying MiXCR to the multiplex PCR reads. This table has 100,000 to 150,000 distinct CDR3 sequences, more than 20% appearing once. Ten or more counts support this clonotype. What it binds is unknown. Sequenced sample: glioma tissue, nonneoplastic brain tissue, or PBMCs (not recorded which). J is TRBJ2-7 and V is TRBV12-3 or TRBV12-4; no definite D call. This clonotype was sampled from a human donor with low-grade glioma or glioblastoma, undergoing nonglioma brain surgery, or in good health (not recorded which). CDR3 protein: CASSLNFPEQYF. DNA of the CDR3: TGTGCCAGCAGTTTAAATTTCCCCGAGCAGTACTTC.